This TCR beta chain was identified in a study of glioma-infiltrating T cells after dendritic cell vaccination. The count of this clone is one. Up to 2 ug genomic DNA was used for TCRB CDR3 amplification. Repertoires were generated with immunoSEQ multiplex PCR, while TCRdb's copy carries only in-frame clones and drops some. The profile covers about 87,000 clones, with roughly four fifths appearing a single time and about 6.8% taken by the ten largest. Trimming removed 0 bases from V and 6 bases from J; junction bases left unmatched: 6. The germline V gene has CDR1 MNHEY and CDR2 SMNVEV (reference sequence). The CDR3 has 15 residues. The time point was: after dendritic cell vaccination, including at tumor progression/relapse.

The material was blood, obtained after dendritic cell vaccination. The TCR originated in a human donor with glioblastoma. This rearrangement joins TRBV27 to TRBJ2-7; 9 bases match TRBD1. CDR3 sequence: CASSLSKTGGFEQYF. CDR3 sequence (DNA): TGTGCCAGCAGTTTATCTAAGACAGGGGGGTTCGAGCAGTACTTC.